The 30 T cell receptor beta chains given below trace back to one sample, sequenced in a study of blood T cell repertoires in COVID-19. Clones were sequenced by immunoSEQ multiplex PCR, and TCRdb holds only the in-frame ones, with some missing. The data show some 120,000 clones, around 81% seen once. The source material was peripheral blood. These TCRs come from a woman between 50 and 59 years old with acute or convalescent COVID-19.

The chain combines TRBV19 with TRBJ2-1, with a weak D call TRBD2 (5 bases). Germline values: CDR1 LNHDA, CDR2 SQIVND (reference sequence). V was pared by 7 bases and J by 0 bases, with 10 bases between. This CDR3 is 14 amino acids long. This CDR3 reads CASKRESSYNEQFF. The DNA for the CDR3 is TGTGCCAGTAAAAGGGAGAGCTCCTACAATGAGCAGTTCTTC.

V gene TRBV6-5 combines with J gene TRBJ2-7; 10 bases agree with TRBD2. This CDR3 spans 14 amino acids. V trimming: 7 bases; J trimming: 0 bases; junction bases outside the gene matches: 3. The germline V gene encodes CDR1 MNHEY and CDR2 SVGAGI. The CDR3 reads CASILAGVSYEQYF. DNA of the CDR3: TGTGCCAGCATCCTAGCGGGAGTCTCCTACGAGCAGTACTTC.

The rearrangement links TRBV28 to TRBJ2-2, with TRBD2 as a possible D gene (6 bases). V dropped 5 bases and J dropped 6 bases, with 13 bases sitting between them. In germline, CDR1 is MDHEN, CDR2 SYDVKM. CDR3 size: 14 residues. The CDR3 reads CASSISGVPGELFF. The CDR3 DNA reads TGTGCCAGCAGTATTAGCGGTGTCCCCGGGGAGCTGTTTTTT.

The rearrangement links TRBV18 to TRBJ2-5; possible D gene TRBD2, 5 bases. The V gene's germline CDR1 is KGHSH and CDR2 LQKENI. There are 13 residues in the CDR3. Trimming shortened V by 4 bases and J by 5 bases, and 11 bases separated the two germline ends. As DNA, the CDR3 is TGTGCCAGCTCACGCGGGTTATCGGAGACCCAGTACTTC. This translates into CASSRGLSETQYF.

This chain connects TRBV30 to TRBJ2-7; possibly TRBD2 for D (6 bases). The CDR3 length is 15 residues. Trimming removed 2 bases from V and 2 bases from J, with 16 bases in between. Germline V gene sequence: CDR1 GTSNPN, CDR2 SVGIG (reference sequence). The CDR3 here is CAWSHRGIRTYEQYF. DNA of the CDR3: TGTGCCTGGAGTCACCGGGGGATTAGGACCTACGAGCAGTACTTC.

The J gene is TRBJ1-2, the V gene TRBV5-5; maybe TRBD1 (6 bases). The CDR3 contains 15 residues. Germline V lookup: CDR1 SGHKS, CDR2 YYEKEE (reference sequence). Trimming removed 4 bases from V and 4 bases from J, with 17 bases in between. The CDR3 loop is CASSDTYREGYGYTF. CDR3 coding DNA: TGTGCCAGCAGCGACACTTACAGGGAAGGCTATGGCTACACCTTC.

The V and J genes are TRBV7-9 and TRBJ1-2; D uncertain. This CDR3 spans 13 amino acids. Germline values: CDR1 SEHNR, CDR2 FQNEAQ (reference sequence). Trimming took off 3 bases at V and 6 bases at J, with 11 bases between the two ends. CDR3 residues: CASSFEWRNGYTF. In nucleotides, the CDR3 is TGTGCCAGCAGCTTTGAATGGCGGAATGGCTACACCTTC.

This chain links TRBV18 with TRBJ2-7; possibly TRBD1 for D (6 bases). The CDR3 runs 14 residues. V lost 5 bases, J lost 3 bases, and 14 bases lay in between. Per the germline V gene, CDR1 is KGHSH and CDR2 is LQKENI. The CDR3 DNA reads as TGTGCCAGCTCATCAAATGGACAGAACTACGAGCAGTACTTC. It codes for CASSSNGQNYEQYF.

V usage is TRBV18 and J usage is TRBJ1-4; possibly TRBD1 for D (6 bases). Germline-derived CDR1 and CDR2 are KGHSH and LQKENI. This CDR3 has 15 residues. V shed 6 bases and J shed 7 bases, with 18 bases lying between them. CDR3 protein: CASSPRDTAAEKLFF. CDR3 coding DNA: TGTGCCAGCTCCCCTCGGGACACCGCTGCTGAAAAACTGTTTTTT.

The V and J genes are TRBV4-1 and TRBJ1-5; 8 positions match TRBD1. Germline V gene sequence: CDR1 MGHRA, CDR2 YSYEKL. This CDR3 spans 15 amino acids. Trimming cost V 4 bases and J 3 bases; bases outside gene matches: 5. CDR3 region: CASSRDRGNNQPQHF. DNA for the CDR3: TGCGCCAGCAGCCGTGACAGGGGAAACAATCAGCCCCAGCATTTT.

The genes are TRBV4-2 and TRBJ2-2; 7 bases are shared with TRBD2. The CDR3 consists of 16 residues. Per germline, CDR1 LGHNA and CDR2 YNFKEQ. Trimming took 1 base from V and 2 from J; bases not matched to a gene: 4. The CDR3 protein is CASSQGGGFNTGELFF. The CDR3 DNA sequence: TGTGCCAGCAGCCAAGGGGGGGGATTTAACACCGGGGAGCTGTTTTTT.

The chain recombines TRBV6-2 or TRBV6-3 with TRBJ2-1, with D possibly matching TRBD1 (6 bases). Germline loops: CDR1 MNHEY, CDR2 SVGEGT. This CDR3 is 12 amino acids long. Between the trimmed V and J ends, which lost 6 bases and 9 bases, there was a span of 12 bases. The CDR3 DNA reads as TGTGCCAGCAGCCCTACAGGGCTTGAGCAGTTCTTC. Protein sequence: CASSPTGLEQFF.

This clone was seen a few times. The chain joins TRBV2 to TRBJ1-6; the D is unclear. Trimming took off 6 bases at V and 19 bases at J, with 25 bases between the two ends. Germline CDR1 reads SNHLY; CDR2 reads FYNNEI. The CDR3 spans 14 residues. This chain's CDR3 is CASRTDSIIHPSHF. The CDR3 DNA follows: TGTGCCAGCAGGACCGACTCTATAATTCACCCCTCTCACTTT.

The chain couples TRBV5-5 to TRBJ2-1; 11 bases are a match to TRBD2. The CDR3 is 15 amino acids. The germline V gene encodes CDR1 SGHKS and CDR2 YYEKEE (reference sequence). V was clipped by 4 bases and J by 4 bases; unmatched bases: 4. Here the CDR3 DNA reads TGTGCCAGCAGCCAAGGGACTAGCGGTTACAATGAGCAGTTCTTC. It translates to CASSQGTSGYNEQFF. The full variable domain, in which reference TRBV5-5 and TRBJ2-1 provide the parts outside the CDR3, is DAGVTQSPTHLIKTRGQQVTLRCSPISGHKSVSWYQQVLGQGPQFIFQYYEKEERGRGNFPDRFSARQFPNYSSELNVNALLLGDSALYLCASSQGTSGYNEQFFGPGTRLTVL.

The chain has TRBV3-1 (or the pseudogene TRBV3-2) and TRBJ1-1, with unresolved D. Germline-derived CDR1 and CDR2 are LGHDT and YNNKEL (reference sequence). Trimming removed 0 bases from V and 1 base from J, with 15 bases in between. The CDR3 is 17 residues long. The CDR3 region is CASSQDSSFTENTEAFF. The CDR3 DNA is TGTGCCAGCAGCCAAGATTCGTCCTTCACAGAGAACACTGAAGCTTTCTTT.

The chain recombines TRBV28 with TRBJ1-5, with 9 bases that match TRBD1. CDR3 length equals 14 residues. The ends lost 5 bases at V and 6 bases at J; junction bases unmatched: 5. The V gene's germline CDR1 is MDHEN and CDR2 SYDVKM. CDR3: CASSPGTGRQPQHF. The CDR3 DNA reads as TGTGCCAGCAGTCCTGGGACAGGGCGTCAGCCCCAGCATTTT.

This clone was observed a few times. The genes are TRBV20-1 and TRBJ1-2, with TRBD1 as a possible D gene (5 bases). The CDR3 has 15 residues. V lost 3 bases to trimming and J lost 2 bases, with 16 bases between them. CDR1 DFQATT and CDR2 SNEGSKA come from the germline V gene (reference sequence). The CDR3 here is CSASSVWAGNYGYTF. DNA of the CDR3: TGCAGTGCTAGTTCCGTTTGGGCAGGGAACTATGGCTACACCTTC.

This clone occurred a few times. V gene TRBV7-3 combines with J gene TRBJ1-1; D is perhaps TRBD1 (5 bases). Looked up from germline, CDR1 is SGHTA and CDR2 is FQGTGA. Between the trimmed V and J ends, which lost 5 bases and 7 bases, there was a span of 14 bases. The CDR3 is made up of 13 amino acids. CDR3 nucleotides: TGTGCCAGCAGCAAAAACGGCGGGGGTGAAGCTTTCTTT. This gives the protein CASSKNGGGEAFF. The full variable domain, with the rest looked up from reference TRBV7-3 and TRBJ1-1, is GAGVSQTPSNKVTEKGKYVELRCDPISGHTALYWYRQSLGQGPEFLIYFQGTGAADDSGLPNDRFFAVRPEGSVSTLKIQRTERGDSAVYLCASSKNGGGEAFFGQGTRLTVV.

Only a few counts were recorded for this clone. The DNA of the CDR3 is TGTGCCAGCAGCACCGGGACAGGGTATCCCGCTGAAGCTTTCTTT. It is translated as CASSTGTGYPAEAFF. This chain joins TRBV13 and TRBJ1-1; 9 bases match TRBD1. The trim removed 5 bases at V and 6 bases at J, leaving 10 bases unmatched. Per germline, CDR1 PRHDT and CDR2 FYEKMQ (reference sequence). This CDR3 is 15 amino acids long.

V usage is TRBV19 and J usage is TRBJ2-7; 14 bases map to TRBD2. V lost 4 bases and J lost 9; bases outside the gene matches: 8. The CDR3 loop spans 15 amino acids. Germline loops: CDR1 LNHDA, CDR2 SQIVND (reference sequence). The CDR3 protein is CASSTQGLAGGVQYF. CDR3 coding DNA: TGTGCCAGTAGTACCCAAGGACTAGCGGGGGGTGTGCAGTACTTC.

This chain uses TRBV27 with TRBJ1-4, with TRBD1 matching 8 bases. The CDR3 contains 17 residues. The germline V gene encodes CDR1 MNHEY and CDR2 SMNVEV (reference sequence). Unmatched junction bases numbered 12, after V lost 1 base and J lost 8 bases. The CDR3 spells CASSLFPTGGPVEKLFF. CDR3 nucleotides: TGTGCCAGCAGTTTATTCCCTACAGGGGGACCTGTGGAAAAACTGTTTTTT.

The count of this clone is one. The chain combines TRBV29-1 with TRBJ1-2; a weak D match, TRBD1 (5 bases). This CDR3 region has 13 residues. In germline, CDR1 is SQVTM, CDR2 ANQGSEA. V lost 2 bases, J lost 4 bases, and 11 bases lay in between. CDR3 in amino acids: CSVERGVSYGYTF. The CDR3 nucleotides are TGCAGCGTTGAAAGGGGTGTGAGCTATGGCTACACCTTC.

The chain links TRBV30 to TRBJ1-2; TRBD1 might be the D (6 bases). The V gene's germline CDR1 is GTSNPN and CDR2 SVGIG (reference sequence). V lost 2 bases to trimming and J lost 3 bases, with 7 bases between them. This CDR3 contains 12 residues. The CDR3 coding sequence is TGTGCCTGGAGTTCAGGGGACTATGGCTACACCTTC. This translates into CAWSSGDYGYTF.

V is TRBV5-1 and J is TRBJ1-1; D is possibly TRBD1 (5 bases). Germline CDR1 reads SGHRS; CDR2 reads YFSETQ. V lost 3 bases and J lost 0, with 12 bases in between. The CDR3 contains 15 residues. The CDR3 coding sequence is TGCGCCAGCAGCTCGCAGGGAAACATGAACACTGAAGCTTTCTTT. Translating gives CASSSQGNMNTEAFF.

V and J are TRBV14 and TRBJ2-7; tentatively, D is TRBD1 (6 bases). The V gene lost 5 bases and the J gene lost 6 bases, with 20 bases spanning the gap. This CDR3 comprises 15 residues. Germline CDR1 is SGHDN and CDR2 is FVKESK. This CDR3 is CASSIRTALSAEQYF. DNA of the CDR3: TGTGCCAGCAGCATCCGGACAGCTTTATCTGCCGAGCAGTACTTC. The full variable domain, rest sourced from reference TRBV14 and TRBJ2-7, is EAGVTQFPSHSVIEKGQTVTLRCDPISGHDNLYWYRRVMGKEIKFLLHFVKESKQDESGMPNNRFLAERTGGTYSTLKVQPAELEDSGVYFCASSIRTALSAEQYFGPGTRLTVT.

This clone was detected only once. The rearrangement uses TRBV7-3 and TRBJ2-1; 8 nucleotides align to TRBD2. This CDR3 contains 14 residues. V lost 3 bases and J lost 7; bases outside the gene matches: 5. CDR1 SGHTA and CDR2 FQGTGA come from the germline V gene. The chain's CDR3 is CASSLNSGINEQFF. The CDR3 DNA sequence: TGTGCCAGCAGCTTGAATAGCGGGATAAATGAGCAGTTCTTC. Supplemented by reference TRBV7-3 and TRBJ2-1, the full variable domain reads GAGVSQTPSNKVTEKGKYVELRCDPISGHTALYWYRQSLGQGPEFLIYFQGTGAADDSGLPNDRFFAVRPEGSVSTLKIQRTERGDSAVYLCASSLNSGINEQFFGPGTRLTVL.

This chain links TRBV10-3 with TRBJ2-5; TRBD1 is a possible D gene (6 bases). Between the trimmed V and J ends, which lost 0 bases and 3 bases, there was a span of 20 bases. Germline CDR1 and CDR2: ENHRY and SYGVKD. The CDR3 has 18 amino acids. CDR3 DNA sequence: TGTGCCATCAGTGAGTCTGCCCTCGTTGGTCAGGGGAAAGAGACCCAGTACTTC. Translating gives CAISESALVGQGKETQYF.

The rearrangement links TRBV3-1 (or the pseudogene TRBV3-2) to TRBJ2-7, with 11 positions matching TRBD2. This CDR3 is 14 amino acids long. V lost 5 bases and J lost 10; bases outside the gene matches: 10. The germline V gene has CDR1 LGHDT and CDR2 YNNKEL (reference sequence). In nucleotides, the CDR3 is TGTGCCAGCAGCGATAGCTTAGCGGGAGGGAATCAGTACTTC. Amino acids: CASSDSLAGGNQYF.

This clone has a single count. The chain joins TRBV11-2 to TRBJ2-7; D perhaps matches TRBD1 (6 bases). Germline V gene sequence: CDR1 SGHAT, CDR2 FQNNGV. The CDR3 contains 16 residues. V was cut by 3 bases and J by 1 base, with 16 bases left in between. CDR3 region: CASSFAAWDNSYEQYF. DNA for the CDR3: TGTGCCAGCAGCTTCGCTGCCTGGGACAATTCCTACGAGCAGTACTTC.

The chain carries TRBV3-1 (or the pseudogene TRBV3-2) and TRBJ2-1; 9 bases agree with TRBD2. Germline V gene sequence: CDR1 LGHDT, CDR2 YNNKEL (reference sequence). J lost 11 bases, V lost 4 bases, and 6 bases had no gene match. The CDR3 loop spans 13 amino acids. The CDR3 coding sequence is TGTGCCAGCAGCCCAACCCTAGCGGGACAGCAGTTCTTC. This translates into CASSPTLAGQQFF.